This entry lists 14 T cell receptor beta chains sequenced from one sample in a study of blood T cell repertoires in COVID-19. Only in-frame clones appear in the TCRdb table, and some are missing; sequencing was by immunoSEQ multiplex PCR. The data contain about 100,000 clones, approximately 91% of them seen just once; the ten biggest clones take up around 2.1%. Sample: peripheral blood. These TCRs come from a man in his fifties or sixties with active COVID-19.

The rearrangement joins TRBV4-1 to TRBJ2-1, with TRBD1 identical over 8 bases. The germline CDR1 and CDR2 sequences are MGHRA and YSYEKL. The CDR3 is 15 residues long. Trimming took 1 base from V and 3 from J; bases not matched to a gene: 2. This chain's CDR3 is CASSQVDRDYNEQFF. CDR3 nucleotide sequence: TGCGCCAGCAGCCAAGTGGACAGGGACTACAATGAGCAGTTCTTC.

V gene TRBV29-1 combines with J gene TRBJ2-1, with D perhaps matching TRBD1 (6 bases). The CDR3 is made up of 13 amino acids. Germline CDR1 and CDR2: SQVTM and ANQGSEA. The V gene lost 6 bases and the J gene lost 0 bases, with 9 bases spanning the gap. The CDR3 coding sequence is TGCAGCGTCCAACAGGGCTCCTACAATGAGCAGTTCTTC. It translates to CSVQQGSYNEQFF.

The chain is built from TRBV5-4 and TRBJ1-1, with 9 bases matching TRBD1. This CDR3 is 15 amino acids long. Unmatched junction bases numbered 7, after V lost 3 bases and J lost 4 bases. Per germline, CDR1 SGHNT and CDR2 YYREEE (reference sequence). CDR3 bases: TGTGCCAGCAGCTATGGACAGGGGCAGGCCACTGAAGCTTTCTTT. As protein: CASSYGQGQATEAFF.

This chain connects TRBV10-1 to TRBJ2-3, with 7 bases that match TRBD2. V gave up 3 bases and J gave up 2 bases; unmatched junction bases: 8. From germline, CDR1 is WNHNN and CDR2 SYGVQD (reference sequence). The CDR3 loop spans 16 amino acids. This CDR3 is CASSDSIRGDTDTQYF. Written as DNA, the CDR3 is TGCGCCAGCAGTGATTCAATCCGGGGGGACACAGATACGCAGTATTTT.

The CDR3 spells CASSLLEGGPNEQFF. Here the CDR3 DNA reads TGTGCCAGCAGCTTACTCGAAGGAGGGCCCAATGAGCAGTTCTTC. The chain employs TRBV7-9 and TRBJ2-1, with D tentatively TRBD2 (6 bases). V lost 2 bases and J lost 6, with 14 bases in between. Germline V lookup: CDR1 SEHNR, CDR2 FQNEAQ (reference sequence). The CDR3 covers 15 residues.

This chain joins TRBV24-1 and TRBJ2-3; 9 bases are a match to TRBD2. The germline gives CDR1 KGHDR, CDR2 SFDVKD. This CDR3 is built from 15 residues. The ends lost 5 bases at V and 0 bases at J; junction bases unmatched: 2. This chain's CDR3 is CATSVAGASTDTQYF. The CDR3 DNA follows: TGTGCCACCAGTGTAGCGGGAGCTAGCACAGATACGCAGTATTTT.

V is TRBV6-5 and J is TRBJ1-1; TRBD1 matches 9 bases. This CDR3 spans 13 amino acids. Losses at the gene ends were 2 bases for V and 8 bases for J; bases not matched to a gene: 3. CDR1 is MNHEY, CDR2 SVGAGI, per germline. CDR3 nucleotide sequence: TGTGCCAGCAGTTACGAGGGACAGGGAGAAGCTTTCTTT. Translation: CASSYEGQGEAFF.

For this clone: Its ends do not fully match the called genes, so a read error is possible. The chain joins TRBV6-1 to TRBJ1-5, with D unresolved. In germline, CDR1 is MNHNS, CDR2 SASEGT. This CDR3 is built from 13 residues. In DNA, the CDR3 is TGTGCCAGCAGTGAATGGGAGGAAAGAGGTCATTTTTTT. Its translation is CASSEWEERGHFF.

The rearrangement links TRBV15 to TRBJ2-4; no definite D call. In germline, CDR1 is LNHNV, CDR2 YYDKDF (reference sequence). This CDR3 has 13 amino acids. Between the trimmed V and J ends, which lost 2 bases and 9 bases, there was a span of 11 bases. CDR3 residues: CATSRPPSGIQYF. In DNA, the CDR3 is TGTGCCACCAGCAGACCCCCTTCCGGCATTCAGTACTTC.

The chain recombines TRBV30 with TRBJ2-5, with D possibly matching TRBD2 (6 bases). The CDR3 runs 14 residues. The germline V and J ends were trimmed by 5 bases and 1 base, with 14 bases remaining between them. Per the germline V gene, CDR1 is GTSNPN and CDR2 is SVGIG (reference sequence). The DNA of the CDR3 is TGTGCCTGGGATCGACTGGGGGGCCAAGAGACCCAGTACTTC. Translation gives CAWDRLGGQETQYF.

This chain connects TRBV11-2 to TRBJ2-7, with D unclear. Germline lookup yields CDR1 SGHAT and CDR2 FQNNGV. This CDR3 region has 14 residues. Trimming stripped 1 base from V and 2 bases from J, with 9 bases between. The CDR3 reads CASSLVDLTYEQYF. CDR3 DNA: TGTGCCAGCAGCTTAGTTGACTTAACCTACGAGCAGTACTTC.

The chain combines TRBV5-1 with TRBJ2-3; possible D gene TRBD1, 6 bases. This CDR3 is 14 amino acids long. V lost 2 bases, J lost 3 bases, and 10 bases lay in between. The V gene's germline CDR1 is SGHRS and CDR2 YFSETQ. CDR3 sequence reads: CASSFGQTTDTQYF. CDR3 nucleotide sequence: TGCGCCAGCAGCTTCGGACAGACAACAGATACGCAGTATTTT.

V is TRBV18 and J is TRBJ2-7; possibly TRBD1 for D (6 bases). The CDR3 runs to 14 residues. Per germline, CDR1 KGHSH and CDR2 LQKENI. V was pared by 0 bases and J by 5 bases, with 11 bases between. The CDR3 protein is CASSPPQGLDEQYF. The CDR3 nucleotides are TGTGCCAGCTCACCACCTCAGGGGTTAGACGAGCAGTACTTC.

The CDR3 sequence: CASSDWQGVTYNEQFF. The CDR3 DNA reads TGTGCCAGCAGTGATTGGCAGGGTGTTACCTACAATGAGCAGTTCTTC. The rearrangement links TRBV6-1 to TRBJ2-1; a possible D gene is TRBD1 (5 bases). Trimming stripped 3 bases from V and 2 bases from J, with 14 bases between. Germline V CDR1 and CDR2: MNHNS, SASEGT. The CDR3 runs to 16 residues.